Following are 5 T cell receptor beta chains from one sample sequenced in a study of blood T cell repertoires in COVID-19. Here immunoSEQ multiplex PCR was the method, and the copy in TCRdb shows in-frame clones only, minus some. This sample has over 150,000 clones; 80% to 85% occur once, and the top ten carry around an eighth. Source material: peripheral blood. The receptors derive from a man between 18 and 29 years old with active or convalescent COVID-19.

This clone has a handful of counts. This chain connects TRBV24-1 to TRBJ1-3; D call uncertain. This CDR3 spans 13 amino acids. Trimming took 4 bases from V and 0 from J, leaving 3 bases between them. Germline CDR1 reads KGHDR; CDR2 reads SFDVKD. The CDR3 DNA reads TGTGCCACCAGTGAAGCCTCTGGAAACACCATATATTTT. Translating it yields CATSEASGNTIYF.

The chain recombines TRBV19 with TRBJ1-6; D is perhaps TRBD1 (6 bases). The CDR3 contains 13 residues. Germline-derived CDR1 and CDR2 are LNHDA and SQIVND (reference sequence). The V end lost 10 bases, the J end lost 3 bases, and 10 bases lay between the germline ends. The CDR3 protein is CATGTHYNSPLHF. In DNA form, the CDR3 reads TGTGCCACCGGGACACACTATAATTCACCCCTCCACTTT.

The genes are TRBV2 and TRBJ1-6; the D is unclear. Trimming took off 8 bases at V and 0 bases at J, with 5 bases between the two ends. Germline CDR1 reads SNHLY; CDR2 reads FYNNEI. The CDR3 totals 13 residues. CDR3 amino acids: CASGSSYNSPLHF. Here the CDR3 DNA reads TGTGCCAGCGGCAGCTCCTATAATTCACCCCTCCACTTT.

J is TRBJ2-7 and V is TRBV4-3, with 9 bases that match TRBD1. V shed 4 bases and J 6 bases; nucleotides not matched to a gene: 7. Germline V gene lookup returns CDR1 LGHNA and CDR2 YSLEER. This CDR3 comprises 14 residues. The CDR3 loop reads CASSRQDRGGEQYF. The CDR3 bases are TGCGCCAGCAGCCGACAGGACAGGGGAGGCGAGCAGTACTTC.

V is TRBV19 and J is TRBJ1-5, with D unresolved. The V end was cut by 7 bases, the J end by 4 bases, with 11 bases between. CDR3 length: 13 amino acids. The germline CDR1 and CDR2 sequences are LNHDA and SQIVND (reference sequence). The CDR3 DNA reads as TGTGCCAGTACCGGAGGGTGGAATCAGCCCCAGCATTTT. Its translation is CASTGGWNQPQHF.